This TCR beta chain was profiled in a study of beta chain features in type 1 diabetes. Of the isolated RNA, all was reverse transcribed, and so the sequenced material was expressed TCRB transcripts. Sequencing was performed with immunoSEQ multiplex PCR; in TCRdb, only in-frame clones are kept and a portion is missing. The table records about 410,000 clones, around 13% of them present only once. The V and J ends lost 2 bases and 1 base respectively, with 12 bases between them. The CDR3 runs to 15 residues. Germline V lookup: CDR1 GTSNPN, CDR2 SVGIG (reference sequence). The chain has TRBV30 and TRBJ1-5, with unresolved D. The origin of this receptor is a man younger than 40 in good health. The sequencing input was naive CD4+ T cells from blood. The CDR3 DNA reads as TGTGCCTGGAGTCTCCGGAGCCAGAGCAATCAGCCCCAGCATTTT. It codes for CAWSLRSQSNQPQHF.